This T cell receptor beta chain was profiled in a study of blood T cells in healthy people across ages. A second roughly 6 to 12 cycle PCR used barcoded and J-beta primers. MiXCR, applied by TCRdb to the 5' RACE reads, yields one record per CDR3 protein. The sample lists under 850,000 distinct CDR3 sequences, 35% to 40% seen once, with 13% in the top ten. The CDR3 has 17 residues. The germline gives CDR1 DFQATT, CDR2 SNEGSKA (reference sequence). Turning to this clonotype: A read error may account for a junction end that differs from germline.

The V gene is TRBV20-1, the J gene TRBJ1-6, with D possibly TRBD1 on 5 matching bases. The clonotype originates from a man between 18 and 35 years old in good health. The sequenced sample was blood. The CDR3 sequence is CCARDKGTGPYNSPLHF. Written as DNA, the CDR3 is TGCTGTGCTAGAGATAAGGGGACCGGCCCCTATAATTCACCCCTCCACTTT.